This TCR beta chain stems from a study of cytomegalovirus exposure and HLA in healthy donors. Study-wide findings and caveats: A later analysis found most CMV-associated TCR beta chains apparently HLA-restricted. Roughly even sequencing depth across donors was the assumption behind the presence/absence analyses.

Of note for this clone: The antigen remains undetermined.

PCR amplification relied on 60 Vbeta primers (plus 13 Jbeta primers). The protocol was immunoSEQ multiplex PCR, while the TCRdb copy is restricted to in-frame clones and leaves out a portion. Among around 160,000 clones listed, 77% were seen once. The source of this sequence is a middle-aged woman in good health and CMV-seropositive. Sequenced: PBMCs.

The CDR3 reads CASSPPGTKVEQFF. As DNA, the CDR3 is TGTGCCAGCTCACCACCCGGGACTAAAGTTGAGCAGTTCTTC. J is TRBJ2-1 and V is TRBV18; 7 bases match TRBD2. Germline CDR1 KGHSH, CDR2 LQKENI. With 0 bases clipped from V and 9 bases from J, the junction kept 5 bases outside the gene matches. The CDR3 loop spans 14 amino acids. The complete variable domain, with remaining parts taken from reference TRBV18 and TRBJ2-1, reads NAGVMQNPRHLVRRRGQEARLRCSPMKGHSHVYWYRQLPEEGLKFMVYLQKENIIDESGMPKERFSAEFPKEGPSILRIQQVVRGDSAAYFCASSPPGTKVEQFFGPGTRLTVL.